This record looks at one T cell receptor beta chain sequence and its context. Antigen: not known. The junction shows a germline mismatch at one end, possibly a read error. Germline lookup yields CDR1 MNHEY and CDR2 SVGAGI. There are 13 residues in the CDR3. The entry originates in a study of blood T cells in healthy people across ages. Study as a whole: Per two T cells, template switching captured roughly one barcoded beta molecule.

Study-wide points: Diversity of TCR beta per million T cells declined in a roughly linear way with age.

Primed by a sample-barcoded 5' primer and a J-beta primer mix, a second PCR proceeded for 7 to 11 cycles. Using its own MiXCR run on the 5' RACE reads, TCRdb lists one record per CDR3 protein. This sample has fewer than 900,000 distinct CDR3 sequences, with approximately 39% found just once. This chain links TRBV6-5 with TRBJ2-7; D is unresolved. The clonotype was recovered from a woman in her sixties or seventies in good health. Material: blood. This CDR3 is CASSPGFGYERYF. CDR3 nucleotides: TGTGCCAGCAGCCCCGGTTTTGGCTACGAGCGGTACTTC.